The source of this T cell receptor beta chain is a study of PD-L1 blockade in urothelial cancer. Study information: The authors examined blood 3 weeks (second dose) and 6 weeks after treatment start.

Germline values: CDR1 MNHNS, CDR2 SASEGT. V lost 4 bases to trimming and J lost 5 bases; unmatched junction nucleotides: 11. The CDR3 runs to 15 residues. Sample contribution per patient ranged from 1 to 8, covering pretreatment and on-treatment. TCRdb's table, derived via immunoSEQ multiplex PCR, lists solely in-frame clones and lacks some. The sample shows 80,000 to 130,000 clones, around 90% of them seen only once. V gene TRBV6-1 combines with J gene TRBJ2-7, with 7 bases that match TRBD1. Here the sequenced sample was PBMCs, taken around atezolizumab (anti-PD-L1) treatment. This TCR came from a woman aged 80 or over with urothelial cancer. CDR3 sequence: CASSVLDRSRHEQYF. The DNA for the CDR3 is TGTGCCAGCAGTGTCCTGGACAGGTCAAGGCACGAGCAGTACTTC.